This record looks at one T cell receptor beta chain sequence and its context. The antigen is unknown. These data belong to a study of cytomegalovirus exposure and HLA in healthy donors. About the study: There were tens of millions of unique TCRs (from HLA-typed donors) in an early data release. Points from the study as a whole: With high specificity and sensitivity, the classifier reportedly diagnosed cytomegalovirus status. The study put some 150 TCR beta chains on its list as cytomegalovirus-associated.

Those who donated were healthy bone marrow donors. The germline V and J ends were trimmed by 0 bases and 3 bases, with 9 bases remaining between them. This CDR3 region has 15 residues. Germline CDR1 and CDR2: SGHDT and YYEEEE. Use of 60 Vbeta and 13 Jbeta primers characterized the PCR. The table came from immunoSEQ multiplex PCR; TCRdb's copy has only in-frame clones and leaves some out. The sample features approximately 140,000 clones, with less than 3% in its top ten. Sequenced: PBMCs. The chain links TRBV5-6 to TRBJ2-2; D is uncertain. The clonotype comes from a man in his forties or fifties in good health and CMV-seronegative. DNA for the CDR3: TGTGCCAGCAGCTTGGGGCCGGCGGACACCGGGGAGCTGTTTTTT. It yields the protein CASSLGPADTGELFF.